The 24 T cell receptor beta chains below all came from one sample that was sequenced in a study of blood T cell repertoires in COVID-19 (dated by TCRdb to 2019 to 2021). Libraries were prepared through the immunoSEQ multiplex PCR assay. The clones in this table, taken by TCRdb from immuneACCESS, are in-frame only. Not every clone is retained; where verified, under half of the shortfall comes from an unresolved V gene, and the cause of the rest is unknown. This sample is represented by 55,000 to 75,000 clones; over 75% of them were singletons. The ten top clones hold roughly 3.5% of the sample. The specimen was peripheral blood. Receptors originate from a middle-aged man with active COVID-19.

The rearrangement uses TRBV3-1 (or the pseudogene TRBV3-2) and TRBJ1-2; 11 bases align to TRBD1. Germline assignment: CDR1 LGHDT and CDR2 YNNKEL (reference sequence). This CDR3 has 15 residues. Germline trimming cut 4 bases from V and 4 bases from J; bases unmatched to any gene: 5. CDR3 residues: CASSPGTGGTYGYTF. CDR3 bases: TGTGCCAGCAGCCCCGGGACAGGGGGTACCTATGGCTACACCTTC.

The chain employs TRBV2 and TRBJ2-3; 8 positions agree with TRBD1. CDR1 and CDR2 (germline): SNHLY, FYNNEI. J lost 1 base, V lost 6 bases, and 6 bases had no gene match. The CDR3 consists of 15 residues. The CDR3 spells CASRQDRGGTDTQYF. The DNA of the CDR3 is TGTGCCAGCAGACAAGACAGGGGTGGCACAGATACGCAGTATTTT.

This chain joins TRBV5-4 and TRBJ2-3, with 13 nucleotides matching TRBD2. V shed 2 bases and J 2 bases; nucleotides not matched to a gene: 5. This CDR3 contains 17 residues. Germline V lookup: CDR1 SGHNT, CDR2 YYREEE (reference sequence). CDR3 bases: TGTGCCAGCAGCTTCAGACTAGCGGGGGGCCTCACAGATACGCAGTATTTT. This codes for CASSFRLAGGLTDTQYF. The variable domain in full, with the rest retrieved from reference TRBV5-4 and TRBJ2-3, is ETGVTQSPTHLIKTRGQQVTLRCSSQSGHNTVSWYQQALGQGPQFIFQYYREEENGRGNFPPRFSGLQFPNYSSELNVNALELDDSALYLCASSFRLAGGLTDTQYFGPGTRLTVL.

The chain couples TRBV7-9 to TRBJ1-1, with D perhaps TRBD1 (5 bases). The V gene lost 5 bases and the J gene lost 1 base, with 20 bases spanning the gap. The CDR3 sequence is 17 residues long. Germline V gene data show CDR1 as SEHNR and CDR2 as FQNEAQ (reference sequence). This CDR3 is CASSPLAGRDGNTEAFF. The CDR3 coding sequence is TGTGCCAGCAGCCCGTTAGCGGGCCGGGACGGGAACACTGAAGCTTTCTTT.

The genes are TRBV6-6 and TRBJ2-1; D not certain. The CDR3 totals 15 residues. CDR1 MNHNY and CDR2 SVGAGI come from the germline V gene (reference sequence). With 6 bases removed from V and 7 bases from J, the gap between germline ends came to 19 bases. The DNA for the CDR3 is TGTGCCAGCAGCCTACTTGAACCGCGGATGAATGAGCAGTTCTTC. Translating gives CASSLLEPRMNEQFF.

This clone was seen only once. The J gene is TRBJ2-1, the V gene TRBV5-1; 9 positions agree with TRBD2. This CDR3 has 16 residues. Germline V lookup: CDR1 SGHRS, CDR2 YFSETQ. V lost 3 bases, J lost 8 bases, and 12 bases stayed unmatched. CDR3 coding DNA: TGCGCCAGCAGCTCCAATCCTAGCGGGGCGGGGGATGAGCAGTTCTTC. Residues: CASSSNPSGAGDEQFF.

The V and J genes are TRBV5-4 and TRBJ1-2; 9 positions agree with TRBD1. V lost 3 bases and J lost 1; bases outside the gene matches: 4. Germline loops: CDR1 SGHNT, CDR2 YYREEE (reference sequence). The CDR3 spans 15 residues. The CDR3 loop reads CASSSGQGNNYGYTF. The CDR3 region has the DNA TGTGCCAGCAGCTCTGGACAGGGGAATAACTATGGCTACACCTTC.

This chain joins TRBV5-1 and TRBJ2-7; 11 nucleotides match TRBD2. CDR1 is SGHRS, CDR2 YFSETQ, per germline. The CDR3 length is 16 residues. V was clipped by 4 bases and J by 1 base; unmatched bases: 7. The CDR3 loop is CASSGPTSGVSYEQYF. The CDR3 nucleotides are TGCGCCAGCAGCGGCCCGACTAGCGGGGTTTCCTACGAGCAGTACTTC.

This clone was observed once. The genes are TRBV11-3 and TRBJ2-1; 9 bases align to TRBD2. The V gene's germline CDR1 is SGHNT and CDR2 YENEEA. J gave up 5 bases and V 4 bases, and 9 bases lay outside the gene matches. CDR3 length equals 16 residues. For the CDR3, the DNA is TGTGCCAGCAGCTCAGCTAGACTAGCGGAAAACAATGAGCAGTTCTTC. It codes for CASSSARLAENNEQFF.

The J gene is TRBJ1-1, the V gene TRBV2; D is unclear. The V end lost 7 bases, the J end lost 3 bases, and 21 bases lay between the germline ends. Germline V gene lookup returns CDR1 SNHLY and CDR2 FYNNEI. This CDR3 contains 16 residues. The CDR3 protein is CASTRPFSRGYTEAFF. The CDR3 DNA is TGTGCCAGCACCCGACCTTTCTCTCGAGGGTACACTGAAGCTTTCTTT.

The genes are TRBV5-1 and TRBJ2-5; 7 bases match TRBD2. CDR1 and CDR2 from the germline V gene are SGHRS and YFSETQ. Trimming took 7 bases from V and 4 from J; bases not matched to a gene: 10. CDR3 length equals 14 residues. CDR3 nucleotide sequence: TGCGCCAGCCGGCTAGCGGAGACCCGAGAGACCCAGTACTTC. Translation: CASRLAETRETQYF.

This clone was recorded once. CDR3 in DNA: TGTGCCACCAGTGATTTGTTTCAGGCCCCCTGGAGGGTTTTGAACACTGAAGCTTTCTTT. This encodes CATSDLFQAPWRVLNTEAFF. The chain uses TRBV24-1 and TRBJ1-1; D is unresolved. The CDR3 is 20 residues long. The ends were cut back, 0 bases at V and 0 bases at J, with 22 bases in the middle. Germline-derived CDR1 and CDR2 are KGHDR and SFDVKD.

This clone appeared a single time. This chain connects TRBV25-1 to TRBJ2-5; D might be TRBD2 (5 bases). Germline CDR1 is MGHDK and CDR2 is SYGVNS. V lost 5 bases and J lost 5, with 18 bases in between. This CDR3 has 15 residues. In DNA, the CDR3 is TGTGCCAGCAGTCGGCCCTCGGGGAGAGCGGAGACCCAGTACTTC. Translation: CASSRPSGRAETQYF.

Here the CDR3 DNA reads TGTGCCAGCAGCGTAGTGGCGAACACTGAAGCTTTCTTT. Its translation is CASSVVANTEAFF. The chain is built from TRBV9 and TRBJ1-1; no firm D call. From germline, CDR1 is SGDLS and CDR2 YYNGEE. V was shortened by 0 bases and J by 1 base, with 4 bases between the two germline ends. CDR3 size: 13 residues.

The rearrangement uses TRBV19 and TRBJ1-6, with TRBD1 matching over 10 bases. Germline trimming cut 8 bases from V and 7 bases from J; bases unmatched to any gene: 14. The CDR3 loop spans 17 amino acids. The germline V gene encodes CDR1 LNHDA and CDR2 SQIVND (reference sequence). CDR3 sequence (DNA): TGTGCCAGTCGGACAGGGGGAATAAATTTTGGGAATTCACCCCTCCACTTT. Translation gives CASRTGGINFGNSPLHF.

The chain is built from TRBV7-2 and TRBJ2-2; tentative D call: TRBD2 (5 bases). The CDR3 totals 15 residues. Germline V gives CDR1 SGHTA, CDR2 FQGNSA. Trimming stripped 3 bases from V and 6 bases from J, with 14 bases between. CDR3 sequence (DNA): TGTGCCAGCAGCTTCGCTACTAGTGGGGCCGGGGAGCTGTTTTTT. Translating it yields CASSFATSGAGELFF.

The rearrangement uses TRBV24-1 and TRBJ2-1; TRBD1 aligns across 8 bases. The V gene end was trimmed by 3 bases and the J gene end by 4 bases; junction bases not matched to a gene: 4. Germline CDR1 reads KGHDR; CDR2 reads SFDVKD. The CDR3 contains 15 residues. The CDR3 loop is CATSDPQGAYNEQFF. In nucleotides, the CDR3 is TGTGCCACCAGTGATCCCCAGGGGGCTTACAATGAGCAGTTCTTC.

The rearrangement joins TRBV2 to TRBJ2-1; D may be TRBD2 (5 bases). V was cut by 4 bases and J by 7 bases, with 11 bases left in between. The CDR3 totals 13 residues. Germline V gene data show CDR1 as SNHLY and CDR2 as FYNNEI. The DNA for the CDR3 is TGTGCCAGCAGTGTAATAAGGGAGAATGAGCAGTTCTTC. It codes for CASSVIRENEQFF. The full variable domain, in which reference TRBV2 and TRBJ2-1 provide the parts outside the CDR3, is EPEVTQTPSHQVTQMGQEVILRCVPISNHLYFYWYRQILGQKVEFLVSFYNNEISEKSEIFDDQFSVERPDGSNFTLKIRSTKLEDSAMYFCASSVIRENEQFFGPGTRLTVL.

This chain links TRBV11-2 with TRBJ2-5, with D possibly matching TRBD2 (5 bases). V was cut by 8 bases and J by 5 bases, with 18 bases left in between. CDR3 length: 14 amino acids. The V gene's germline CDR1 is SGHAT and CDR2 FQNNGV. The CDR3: CASGLFRGWETQYF. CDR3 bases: TGTGCCAGCGGACTCTTTCGCGGGTGGGAGACCCAGTACTTC. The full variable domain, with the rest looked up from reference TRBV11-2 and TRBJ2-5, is EAGVAQSPRYKIIEKRQSVAFWCNPISGHATLYWYQQILGQGPKLLIQFQNNGVVDDSQLPKDRFSAERLKGVDSTLKIQPAKLEDSAVYLCASGLFRGWETQYFGPGTRLLVL.

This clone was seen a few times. CDR3 loop: CASAESQGYEQYF. The CDR3 DNA reads as TGTGCCAGCGCCGAGTCACAGGGTTACGAGCAGTACTTC. V is TRBV6-5 and J is TRBJ2-7; D is perhaps TRBD1 (6 bases). Germline V gene sequence: CDR1 MNHEY, CDR2 SVGAGI. This CDR3 is built from 13 residues. V lost 8 bases and J 4 bases, leaving 15 bases between the germline ends.

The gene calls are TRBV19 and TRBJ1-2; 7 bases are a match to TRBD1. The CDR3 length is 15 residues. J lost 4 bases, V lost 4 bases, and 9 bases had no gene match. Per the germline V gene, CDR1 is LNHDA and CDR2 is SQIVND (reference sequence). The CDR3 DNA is TGTGCCAGTAGTACCATTCCGACAGGGCGCTATGGCTACACCTTC. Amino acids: CASSTIPTGRYGYTF.

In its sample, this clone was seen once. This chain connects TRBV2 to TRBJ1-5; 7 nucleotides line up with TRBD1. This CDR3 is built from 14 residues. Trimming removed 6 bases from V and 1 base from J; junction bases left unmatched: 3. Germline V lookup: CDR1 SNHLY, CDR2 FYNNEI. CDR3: CASRGQVSNQPQHF. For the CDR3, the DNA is TGTGCCAGCAGAGGACAGGTCAGCAATCAGCCCCAGCATTTT.

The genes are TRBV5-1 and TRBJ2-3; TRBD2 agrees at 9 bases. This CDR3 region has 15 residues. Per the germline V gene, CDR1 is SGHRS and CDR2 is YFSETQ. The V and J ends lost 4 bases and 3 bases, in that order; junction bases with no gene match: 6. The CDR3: CASSLGRGGTDTQYF. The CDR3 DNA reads TGCGCCAGCAGCCTCGGGCGGGGGGGAACAGATACGCAGTATTTT.

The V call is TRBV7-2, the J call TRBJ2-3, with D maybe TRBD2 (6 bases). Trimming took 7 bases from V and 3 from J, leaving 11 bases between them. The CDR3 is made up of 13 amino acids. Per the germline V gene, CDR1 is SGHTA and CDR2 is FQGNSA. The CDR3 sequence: CASNRRGTDTQYF. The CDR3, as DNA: TGTGCCAGCAACAGGAGGGGTACAGATACGCAGTATTTT. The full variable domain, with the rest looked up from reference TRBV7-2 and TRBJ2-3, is GAGVSQSPSNKVTEKGKDVELRCDPISGHTALYWYRQSLGQGLEFLIYFQGNSAPDKSGLPSDRFSAERTGGSVSTLTIQRTQQEDSAVYLCASNRRGTDTQYFGPGTRLTVL.